This T cell receptor (beta chain) was sequenced for a study of blood T cell repertoires in COVID-19. V lost 6 bases and J lost 1, with 13 bases in between. This CDR3 comprises 15 residues. Looked up from germline, CDR1 is LNHDA and CDR2 is SQIVND (reference sequence). TCRdb's table, derived via immunoSEQ multiplex PCR, lists solely in-frame clones and lacks some. Here the sample spans approximately 190,000 clones, around 82% being singletons. The chain uses TRBV19 and TRBJ1-5, with TRBD1 as a possible D gene (5 bases). This sequence was found in a man between 35 and 55 years old who had recovered from COVID-19. Input material: PBMCs or T cells enriched from blood (not recorded which). The CDR3 loop is CASRPGGESNQPQHF. Written as DNA, the CDR3 is TGTGCCAGTAGACCCGGGGGGGAGAGCAATCAGCCCCAGCATTTT.